The TCR beta chain under discussion was sequenced for a study of CD8 T cells in ankylosing spondylitis. Study observations and caveats: Typical of ankylosing spondylitis blood, it appeared, was a TCR beta motif of seven to nine highly homologous variants.

Looked up from germline, CDR1 is LGHNA and CDR2 is YSLEER. V lost 0 bases and J 2 bases, leaving 1 base between the germline ends. The CDR3 consists of 13 residues. TCRdb used MiXCR to reprocess the 5' RACE reads, holding one entry per CDR3 protein. The table shows some 220,000 distinct CDR3 sequences, with about 7.3% occurring only once. This clonotype was detected ten times or more. What it recognizes is unknown. The TCR comes from a male donor with ankylosing spondylitis. Sequencing used blood, either unsorted or a sorted T cell fraction (not recorded which). The V call is TRBV4-3, the J call TRBJ2-2, with D unresolved. The CDR3 nucleotides read TGCGCCAGCAGCCAAGACAACACCGGGGAGCTGTTTTTT. This codes for CASSQDNTGELFF.